Following are 16 T cell receptor beta chains from one sample sequenced in a study of shared clonotypes between healthy human individuals. The assay was immunoSEQ multiplex PCR, and TCRdb's table has in-frame clones only and misses some. The profile shows 1,400,000 or so clones, approximately 98.5% of them singletons. Sequencing was carried out using naive CD4+ T cells sorted from blood. The subset is: CD45RA+ positively selected. Receptors originate from a man younger than 45 in good health.

A remark on this clone: This sample also contains other DNA sequences that code for the same CDR3. This rearrangement joins TRBV5-1 to TRBJ2-3; no reliable D call. The CDR3 covers 12 residues. Germline CDR1 reads SGHRS; CDR2 reads YFSETQ. V was clipped by 7 bases and J by 0 bases, with 6 bases between them. In nucleotides, the CDR3 is TGCGCCAGCCGTGACAGCACAGATACGCAGTATTTT. This encodes CASRDSTDTQYF.

The CDR3 here is CASSLGAGTENTEAFF. The CDR3 nucleotides are TGTGCCAGCAGCTTGGGGGCCGGGACAGAGAACACTGAAGCTTTCTTT. J is TRBJ1-1 and V is TRBV5-5, with TRBD1 matching over 7 bases. CDR3 size: 16 residues. CDR1 is SGHKS and CDR2 is YYEKEE in the germline V gene (reference sequence). The V segment lost 0 bases and the J segment 1 base; nucleotides outside the gene matches: 6.

This rearrangement joins TRBV5-1 to TRBJ2-7; D remains unclear. The CDR3 has 13 amino acids. Germline-derived CDR1 and CDR2 are SGHRS and YFSETQ. Trimming removed 0 bases from V and 2 bases from J, with 6 bases in between. The CDR3 DNA reads TGCGCCAGCAGCTTGGAAAGGACCTACGAGCAGTACTTC. It yields the protein CASSLERTYEQYF.

This chain uses TRBV7-2 with TRBJ2-2, with 8 bases identical to TRBD2. V gave up 1 base and J gave up 7 bases; unmatched junction bases: 11. CDR3 length: 17 amino acids. Germline V CDR1 and CDR2: SGHTA, FQGNSA. CDR3 sequence: CASSLVERERWDGELFF. CDR3 nucleotides: TGTGCCAGCAGCTTAGTGGAGCGGGAGAGATGGGACGGGGAGCTGTTTTTT.

The rearrangement links TRBV7-2 to TRBJ1-2; D possibly corresponds to TRBD1 (6 bases). There are 17 residues in the CDR3. CDR1 is SGHTA and CDR2 is FQGNSA in the germline V gene. Between the trimmed V and J ends, which lost 3 bases and 0 bases, there was a span of 17 bases. CDR3 loop: CASSLRGLTPTNYGYTF. The CDR3 DNA reads as TGTGCCAGCAGCTTGAGGGGGTTGACACCCACTAACTATGGCTACACCTTC.

The gene calls are TRBV28 and TRBJ2-2, with a possible D match to TRBD1 (7 bases). CDR1 is MDHEN, CDR2 SYDVKM, per germline. V lost 3 bases, J lost 5 bases, and 16 bases lay in between. The CDR3 length is 16 residues. In DNA, the CDR3 is TGTGCCAGCAGTTTTCGGAGGGGGCTCAGGACCGGGGAGCTGTTTTTT. It specifies CASSFRRGLRTGELFF.

The chain couples TRBV5-1 to TRBJ2-1; 14 bases are shared with TRBD2. The V segment lost 4 bases and the J segment 8 bases; nucleotides outside the gene matches: 5. Germline values: CDR1 SGHRS, CDR2 YFSETQ. The CDR3 runs 15 residues. The CDR3 nucleotides read TGCGCCAGCAGCGGGGGACTAGCGGGAGCCGATGAGCAGTTCTTC. Translation: CASSGGLAGADEQFF.

This clone came up once. The same CDR3 can be traced to other DNA sequences in this sample. The chain combines TRBV28 with TRBJ2-5; unclear D gene. The germline gives CDR1 MDHEN, CDR2 SYDVKM. V was cut by 2 bases and J by 1 base, with 2 bases left in between. The CDR3 sequence is 12 residues long. The CDR3, as DNA: TGTGCCAGCAGTTTAGTCCAAGAGACCCAGTACTTC. It translates to CASSLVQETQYF.

The chain links TRBV11-1 to TRBJ2-2; 9 bases are a match to TRBD1. The CDR3 sequence is 18 residues long. Trimming cost V 5 bases and J 7 bases; bases outside gene matches: 17. Germline values: CDR1 SGHAT, CDR2 FQDESV (reference sequence). The CDR3 region has the DNA TGTGCCAGCAGCGCTGCATGGGACAGGGTTACCCGTTTCGGGGAGCTGTTTTTT. Protein product: CASSAAWDRVTRFGELFF.

This clone was observed a single time. This chain connects TRBV10-3 to TRBJ1-1; 9 positions agree with TRBD1. This CDR3 region has 12 residues. V dropped 6 bases and J dropped 7; count of bases not matched to a gene: 3. The germline CDR1 and CDR2 sequences are ENHRY and SYGVKD. CDR3 sequence (DNA): TGTGCCATCAGCCGGGACAGGGATGAAGCTTTCTTT. Translated: CAISRDRDEAFF.

This chain links TRBV19 with TRBJ2-1, with TRBD2 matching over 11 bases. Germline CDR1 and CDR2: LNHDA and SQIVND (reference sequence). V shed 0 bases, J shed 4 bases, and the junction held 2 bases outside the gene matches. The CDR3 is 16 amino acids. The CDR3 DNA reads as TGTGCCAGTAGTATAGACAGACTAGCGGGATACAATGAGCAGTTCTTC. It yields the protein CASSIDRLAGYNEQFF.

The chain is built from TRBV4-1 and TRBJ1-4; 7 nucleotides line up with TRBD1. V trimming: 3 bases; J trimming: 7 bases; junction bases outside the gene matches: 2. Germline V CDR1 and CDR2: MGHRA, YSYEKL. The CDR3 extends over 13 amino acids. As DNA, the CDR3 is TGCGCCAGCAGCCAGACAGGGTTTGAAAAACTGTTTTTT. Protein: CASSQTGFEKLFF.

V and J are TRBV5-1 and TRBJ1-5; D unresolved. Trimming cost V 0 bases and J 3 bases, with 10 bases left between them. The germline V gene encodes CDR1 SGHRS and CDR2 YFSETQ. The CDR3 is 15 amino acids. The CDR3 is CASSLDTGYNQPQHF. In DNA form, the CDR3 reads TGCGCCAGCAGCTTGGATACGGGATACAATCAGCCCCAGCATTTT.

The chain couples TRBV4-3 to TRBJ2-1, with 12 nucleotides matching TRBD2. This CDR3 region has 19 residues. V lost 4 bases to trimming and J lost 8 bases; unmatched junction nucleotides: 18. Germline V gene sequence: CDR1 LGHNA, CDR2 YSLEER. DNA of the CDR3: TGCGCCAGCAGCCGGGGAATCGGCCTAGCGGGAGGGCCTGGGGATGAGCAGTTCTTC. Protein product: CASSRGIGLAGGPGDEQFF.

This chain joins TRBV11-2 and TRBJ2-1, with D possibly called TRBD1 or TRBD2 (5 bases each). There are 15 residues in the CDR3. Trimming pared 0 bases from V and 1 base from J, leaving 7 bases between. Germline V gives CDR1 SGHAT, CDR2 FQNNGV. As DNA, the CDR3 is TGTGCCAGCAGCTTAGAAGGGGAGTCCTACAATGAGCAGTTCTTC. It is translated as CASSLEGESYNEQFF. Based on the CDR3 plus reference TRBV11-2 and TRBJ2-1, the full variable domain is EAGVAQSPRYKIIEKRQSVAFWCNPISGHATLYWYQQILGQGPKLLIQFQNNGVVDDSQLPKDRFSAERLKGVDSTLKIQPAKLEDSAVYLCASSLEGESYNEQFFGPGTRLTVL.

V and J are TRBV6-5 and TRBJ1-1; D possibly corresponds to TRBD1 (6 bases). Germline V CDR1 and CDR2: MNHEY, SVGAGI. Trimming took off 8 bases at V and 4 bases at J, with 11 bases between the two ends. The length of the CDR3 is 12 residues. CDR3 in amino acids: CASRGGLTEAFF. CDR3 sequence (DNA): TGTGCCAGCCGGGGGGGCCTCACTGAAGCTTTCTTT.